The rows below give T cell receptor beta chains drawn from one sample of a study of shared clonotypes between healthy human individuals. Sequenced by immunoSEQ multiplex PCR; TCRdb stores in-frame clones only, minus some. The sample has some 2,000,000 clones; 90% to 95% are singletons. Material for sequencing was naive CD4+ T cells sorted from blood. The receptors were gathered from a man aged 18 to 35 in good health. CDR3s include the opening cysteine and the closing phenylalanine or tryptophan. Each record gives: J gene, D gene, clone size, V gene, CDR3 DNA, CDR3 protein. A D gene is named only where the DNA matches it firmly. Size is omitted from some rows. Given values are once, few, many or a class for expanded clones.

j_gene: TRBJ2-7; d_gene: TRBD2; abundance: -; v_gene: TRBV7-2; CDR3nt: TGTGCCAGCAGCGTAGCGGGAGGGCCCGTCGAGCAGTACTTC; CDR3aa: CASSVAGGPVEQYF
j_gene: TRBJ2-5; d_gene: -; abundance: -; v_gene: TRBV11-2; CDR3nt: TGTGCCAGCAGCCGGGGGGAGACCCAGTACTTC; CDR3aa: CASSRGETQYF
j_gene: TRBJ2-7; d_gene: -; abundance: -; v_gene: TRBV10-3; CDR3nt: TGTGCCACGTCGGACAACGGCTACGAGCAGTACTTC; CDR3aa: CATSDNGYEQYF
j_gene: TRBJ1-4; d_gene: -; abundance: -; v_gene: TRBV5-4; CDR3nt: TGTGCCAGCAGCTTGGGTTACAGTAATAATGAAAAACTGTTTTTT; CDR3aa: CASSLGYSNNEKLFF
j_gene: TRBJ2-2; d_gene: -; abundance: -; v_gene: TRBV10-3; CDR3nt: TGTGCCATCAGAAACCCGGGGGACGGCACCGGGGAGCTGTTTTTT; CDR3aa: CAIRNPGDGTGELFF
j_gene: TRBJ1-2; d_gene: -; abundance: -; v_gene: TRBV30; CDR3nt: TGTGCCTGGAGGGGAGACGGGCTGTTCCTCGGGGGCTACACCTTC; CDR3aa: CAWRGDGLFLGGYTF
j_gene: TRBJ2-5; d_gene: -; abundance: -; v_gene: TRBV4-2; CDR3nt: TGTGCCAGCAGCCAAAACGGGGAGACCCAGTACTTC; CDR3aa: CASSQNGETQYF
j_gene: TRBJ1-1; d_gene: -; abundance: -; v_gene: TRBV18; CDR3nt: TGTGCCAGCTCACCAAGGGTGGGGGATCGCAACACTGAAGCTTTCTTT; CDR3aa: CASSPRVGDRNTEAFF
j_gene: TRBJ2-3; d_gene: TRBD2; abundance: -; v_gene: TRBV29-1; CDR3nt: TGCAGCGTGGGCTTAGCGGCGGGAGCAGATACGCAGTATTTT; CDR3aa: CSVGLAAGADTQYF
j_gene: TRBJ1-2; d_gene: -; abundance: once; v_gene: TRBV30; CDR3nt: TGTGCCTGGAGTGACAGAATTAAGGACTATGGCTACACCTTC; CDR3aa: CAWSDRIKDYGYTF
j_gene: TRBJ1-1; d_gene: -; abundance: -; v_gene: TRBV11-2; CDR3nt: TGTGCCAGCGGACCCTCGTGGGGGCACGCTGAAGCTTTCTTT; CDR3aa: CASGPSWGHAEAFF
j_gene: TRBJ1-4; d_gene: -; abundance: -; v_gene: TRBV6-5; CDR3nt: TGTGCCAGCAGTTACGGGGACGGGATTAATGAAAAACTGTTTTTT; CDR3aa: CASSYGDGINEKLFF
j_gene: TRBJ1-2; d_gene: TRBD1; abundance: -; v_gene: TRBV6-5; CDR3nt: TGTGCCAGCAGTTACCTGACAGGGGGGGATGGCTACACCTTC; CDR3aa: CASSYLTGGDGYTF
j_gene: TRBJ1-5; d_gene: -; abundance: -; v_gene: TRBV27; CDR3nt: TGTGCCAGCAGTTTACGTCCCGGGAACCAGCCCCAGCATTTT; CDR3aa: CASSLRPGNQPQHF
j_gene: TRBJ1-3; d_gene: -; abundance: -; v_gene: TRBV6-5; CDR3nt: TGTGCCAGCAGTTACTCAGGTCCGTACTCTGGAAACACCATATATTTT; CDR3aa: CASSYSGPYSGNTIYF
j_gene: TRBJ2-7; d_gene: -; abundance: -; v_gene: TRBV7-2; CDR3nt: TGTGCCAGCAGCTTAGCCCGTCTCCCCTACGAGCAGTACTTC; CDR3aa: CASSLARLPYEQYF
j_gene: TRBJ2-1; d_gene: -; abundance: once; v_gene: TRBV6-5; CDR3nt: TGTGCCAGCAACTCAGGTTCCAGGGAGTTCTTC; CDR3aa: CASNSGSREFF
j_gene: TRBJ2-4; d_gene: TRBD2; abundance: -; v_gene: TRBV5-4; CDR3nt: TGTGCCAGCAGCTTGTCCGGTAGCGGGAGTTGGAGCATTCAGTACTTC; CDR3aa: CASSLSGSGSWSIQYF
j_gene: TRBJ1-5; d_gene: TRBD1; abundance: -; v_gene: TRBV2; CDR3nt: TGTGCCAGCAGTGTGTCGGGACAGAGCAATCAGCCCCAGCATTTT; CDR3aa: CASSVSGQSNQPQHF
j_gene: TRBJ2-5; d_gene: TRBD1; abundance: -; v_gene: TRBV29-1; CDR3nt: TGCAGCGTTCGACAGGACAGGGCGCCCGGCGAGACCCAGTACTTC; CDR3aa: CSVRQDRAPGETQYF
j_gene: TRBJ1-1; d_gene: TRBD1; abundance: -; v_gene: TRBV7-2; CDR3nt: TGTGCCAGCAGCTTAGGAGCAGGGGGCTTGACTGAAGCTTTCTTT; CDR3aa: CASSLGAGGLTEAFF
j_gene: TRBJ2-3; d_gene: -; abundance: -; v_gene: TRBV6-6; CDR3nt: TGTGCCAGCACTAGCACAGATACGCAGTATTTT; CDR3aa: CASTSTDTQYF
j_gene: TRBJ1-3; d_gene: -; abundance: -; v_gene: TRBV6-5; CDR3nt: TGTGCCAGCAGGCCTCTAGGCTCTGGAAACACCATATATTTT; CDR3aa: CASRPLGSGNTIYF
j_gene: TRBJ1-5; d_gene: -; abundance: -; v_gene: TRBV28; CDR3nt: TGTGCCAGCAGCCCCGACAGTAGGGCCCAGCATTTT; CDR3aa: CASSPDSRAQHF
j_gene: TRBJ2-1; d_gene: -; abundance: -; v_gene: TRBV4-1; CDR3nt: TGCGCCAGCAGCCAAGAGGCCGGACAGTCCTTTAATGAGCAGTTCTTC; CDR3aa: CASSQEAGQSFNEQFF
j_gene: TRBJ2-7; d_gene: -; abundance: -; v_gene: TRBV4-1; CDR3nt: TGCGCCAGCAGCCAAGAGTTAGGCGAGCAGTACTTC; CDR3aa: CASSQELGEQYF
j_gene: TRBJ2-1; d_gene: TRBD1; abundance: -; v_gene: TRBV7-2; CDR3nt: TGTGCCAGCAGATCCGACAGGGGCTCCTACAATGAGCAGTTCTTC; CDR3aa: CASRSDRGSYNEQFF
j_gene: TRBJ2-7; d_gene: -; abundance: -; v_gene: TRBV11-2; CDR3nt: TGTGCCAGCAGCTCCCTTACAGGGAGGCTCGGGGAGCAGTACTTC; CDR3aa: CASSSLTGRLGEQYF
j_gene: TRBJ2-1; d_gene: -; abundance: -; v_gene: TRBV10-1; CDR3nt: TGCGCCAGCAGTGAAGGCACGGGGGCCAACAATGAGCAGTTCTTC; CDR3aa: CASSEGTGANNEQFF
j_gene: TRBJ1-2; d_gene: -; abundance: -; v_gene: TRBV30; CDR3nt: TGTGCCTGGGTCACCCTGTCAGGGCCTCCCTATGGCTACACCTTC; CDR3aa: CAWVTLSGPPYGYTF
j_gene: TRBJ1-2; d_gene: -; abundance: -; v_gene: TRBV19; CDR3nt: TGTGCCAGTAGTACGCAAGCCCAGGGCGGGGTGGGCTATGGCTACACCTTC; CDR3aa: CASSTQAQGGVGYGYTF
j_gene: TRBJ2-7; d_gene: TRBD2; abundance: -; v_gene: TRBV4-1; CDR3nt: TGCGCCAGCAGTACTAGCGGGGGGGGCTACGAGCAGTACTTC; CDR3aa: CASSTSGGGYEQYF
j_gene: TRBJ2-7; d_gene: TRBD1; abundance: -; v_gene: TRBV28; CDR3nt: TGTGCCAGCAGTTTGGACAGGGGGCCATACGAGCAGTACTTC; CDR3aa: CASSLDRGPYEQYF
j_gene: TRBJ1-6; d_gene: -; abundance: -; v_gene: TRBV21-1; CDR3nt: TGTGCCAGCAGCAAAGGGGTGGGTGGGAGACGGAAGTATAATTCACCCCTCCACTTT; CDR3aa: CASSKGVGGRRKYNSPLHF
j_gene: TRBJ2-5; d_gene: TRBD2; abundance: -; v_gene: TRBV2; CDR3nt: TGTGCCAGCGCCTATGGGACTAGCGGGCCCCAAGAGACCCAGTACTTC; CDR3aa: CASAYGTSGPQETQYF
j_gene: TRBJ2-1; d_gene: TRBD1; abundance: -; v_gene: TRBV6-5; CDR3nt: TGTGCCAGCAGCAGAGGGGACAGGGGCACCGGGGAGCAGTTCTTC; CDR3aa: CASSRGDRGTGEQFF
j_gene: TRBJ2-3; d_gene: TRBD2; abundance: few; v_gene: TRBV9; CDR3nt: TGTGCCAGCAGCGTAGGGGGAGGCGGGAGAACGGCGGATACGCAGTATTTT; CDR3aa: CASSVGGGGRTADTQYF
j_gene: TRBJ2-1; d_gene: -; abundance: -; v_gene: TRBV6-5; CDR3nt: TGTGCCAGCAGCAGGACAGCGGGAAATGAGCAGTTCTTC; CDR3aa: CASSRTAGNEQFF
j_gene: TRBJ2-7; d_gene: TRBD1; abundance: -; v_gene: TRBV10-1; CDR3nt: TGCGCCATGGAGGGACAGGGAACCTACGAGCAGTACTTC; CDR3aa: CAMEGQGTYEQYF
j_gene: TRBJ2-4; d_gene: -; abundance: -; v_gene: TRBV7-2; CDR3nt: TGTGCCAGCAGCTTAGAAGCCGGCTTAAAAAACATTCAGTACTTC; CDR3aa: CASSLEAGLKNIQYF
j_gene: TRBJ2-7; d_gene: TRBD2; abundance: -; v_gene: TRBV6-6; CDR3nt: TGTGCCAGCAGTTCCCGTCTGGCGGGGGTACCCTACGAGCAGTACTTC; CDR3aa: CASSSRLAGVPYEQYF